This T cell receptor (beta chain) came from a study of T cell clonotyping in hematopoietic cell transplantation. CDR3 length equals 14 residues. Trimming took off 4 bases at V and 7 bases at J, with 18 bases between the two ends. The germline gives CDR1 SGHRS, CDR2 YFSETQ. Generated by immunoSEQ multiplex PCR, the TCRdb table keeps only in-frame clones and is missing some. The sample carries about 9,500 clones, roughly 93% recorded once. This TCR was sampled from a male patient aged 50 or older who had an allogeneic stem cell transplant from a related donor, so T cells may come from the graft donor. Some clones in this sample may be carry-over from other donors' samples. The V call is TRBV5-1, the J call TRBJ2-7; tentative D call: TRBD1 (6 bases). Sample: PBMCs, taken 100 days after allogeneic stem cell transplant. DNA for the CDR3: TGCGCCAGCAGCCCAGATGGACAGAGCTGGGAGCAGTACTTC. This sequence encodes CASSPDGQSWEQYF.